A single T cell receptor beta chain is shown here with its context. The antigen it binds to is not known. No much larger clone is present one base from it, and per-base qualities are unavailable. Donors were healthy HIV-negative adults with no recently reported acute infections or vaccinations. Every donor was a Caucasian adult residing in Nashville, Tennessee, USA. CD4+ T cells were enriched by magnetic negative selection, after which naive cells were positively selected on CD45RA and the negative fraction was taken as the memory subset. Blood was collected by leukapheresis, and PBMCs were isolated by Ficoll-Histopaque density gradient centrifugation and then cryopreserved in liquid nitrogen vapor phase. Analytical flow cytometry was used to check the purity and quantity of every magnetically sorted T cell population. From each sorted fraction, genomic DNA was isolated and quantified by UV absorbance on a Nanodrop 2000c.

The data belong to a study of shared clonotypes between healthy human individuals (dated by TCRdb to between 2020 and 2021). Concerning the study at large: The cohort comprised a couple of women and a few men aged 18 to 49 years. Each donor's leukapheresis produced roughly between roughly 0.94 and 9.5 billion PBMCs. Libraries were prepared and TCR repertoires were sequenced by different laboratories using diverse techniques, in order to increase sequencing depth and limit assay-specific biases. To estimate repertoire size and how much clonotypes are shared between individuals, the study performed deep sequencing of blood TCR repertoires from a few healthy adults. For each donor, CD4 naive and CD4 memory were each run on three plates, CD8 naive on two plates, and CD8 memory on one plate.

V and J are trimmed by 2 bases and 1 base, and the gene matches miss 4 bases of the junction. The CDR3 covers 16 residues, taking in both the cysteine and the phenylalanine. The entry retains the CDR3 DNA only, 48 bases that are in frame from base 1. The germline V gene gives CDR1 as SGDLS and CDR2 as YYNGEE. Study-level results and caveats: Sampling was restricted to blood, and TCR repertoires in tissues likely differ from the TCR repertoires found in blood. Larger estimated clonotype richness was generally found for naive subsets than for memory subsets. Pairwise subsampling indicated that sequencing depth was expected to affect the degree of clonotype sharing among donors. Clonotypes shared by all four sorted-subset donors showed higher generation probabilities than non-shared clonotypes. Because the study included only a small number of donors, the genetic and exposure-history diversity represented was limited. Even with the large sequencing depth, rarefaction of the sorted-subset datasets indicated that sequencing was incomplete. Across several donors, around 5.4% of naive CD4, 3.5% of naive CD8, roughly 2.2% of memory CD4, and 0.4% of memory CD8 clonotypes were shared.

Using the deep immunoSEQ assay, multiplex PCR amplified TCR CDR3 regions from genomic DNA. Genomic DNA extracted from each cell subset was distributed evenly over all wells of several immunoSEQ 96-well plates, and each plate served as one replicate. For sorted subsets, roughly 0.2 ug genomic DNA, equal to 30,000 to 35,000 T cell genomes, was loaded into each replicate PCR. The purified libraries were quantified using a Qubit 3.0 fluorometer, sized with a Bioanalyzer 2100, and then quantified again using the KAPA Library Quantification kit. Every immunoSEQ 96-well plate was sequenced on a separate single-read 150-cycle Illumina NextSeq 550 flow cell. As for the original processing: Because only junctional sequences without quality scores were contained in the immunoSEQ output, filtering matching that applied to full-length reads could not be performed. Sequences were annotated with PyIR, a Python wrapper for IgBLAST v1.9, and V/J genes and CDR3 were assigned using IMGT germline references. Reads were filtered out if the reads had weak V/J assignments (E-value above 1e-6), no CDR3, stop codons, out-of-frame junctions, or ambiguous translated residues. V3J clonotypes were defined as sequences sharing the same inferred V gene, J gene, and CDR3 amino acid sequence. The percentage overlap between two repertoires was calculated by dividing the number of shared unique clonotypes by the size of the smaller repertoire. Three approaches were used to assess repertoire richness: RTK rarefaction, the Chao1 estimator, and Recon v2.1 estimates of unobserved clonotypes. For all TCRbeta clonotypes obtained by the gDNA method from four donors, generation probabilities were computed with OLGA. Not all clones reach the TCRdb copy of this immuneACCESS table, which keeps in-frame sequences only. Checked studies attribute under half of the gap to unresolved V genes and leave the rest unexplained. V and J calls and clone size come straight from that table; D and trimming were deduced from the DNA. In all, the sample holds about 2 million clones, and roughly 94% of those were seen once. The ten largest clones take up around 0.13% of the sample.

The receptor chain draws on TRBV9 and TRBJ2-5; the central 11 bases match TRBD2. This TCR came from a man younger than 30 in good health. What was sequenced was naive CD4+ T cells sorted from blood. The cell subset or site label for this specimen denotes: CD45RA+ positively selected. In nucleotide form, the sequence is TGTGCCAGCAGCGTCGGGACTAGCGGACCCCAAGAGACCCAGTACTTC. It codes for CASSVGTSGPQETQYF.